These 3 T cell receptor beta chains originate from one sample sequenced in a study of molecular identifiers for immune sequencing clone quantification (dated by TCRdb to the late 2010s). The library was obtained by PCR. Reads for this sample came from a NextSeq 500. The public reads were run again by TCRdb, first through fastp at Q25 and then through MiXCR, and only productive beta chains were kept. Entries that share a CDR3 protein sequence are merged under the most common genes and DNA. The sample yields under 350,000 distinct CDR3 sequences; 24% were counted once. Jointly, the top ten make up 0.65% to 0.75% of the sample. The material sequenced was naive CD8+ T cells from blood, with Jurkat cell RNA spiked in. The cell subset or site label here, explained by the study, means: FACS-sorted CD8+CD4-CCR7+CD45RA+ naive T cells. The receptors derive from a human donor in good health. Some libraries in this study had Jurkat cell RNA spiked in.

At least ten counts were recorded for this clonotype. CDR3 residues: CASSYSRDRVDTEAFF. DNA for the CDR3: TGTGCCAGCAGCTATAGTCGGGACAGGGTGGACACTGAAGCTTTCTTT. The chain is built from TRBV13 and TRBJ1-1, with 9 bases aligning to TRBD1. The CDR3 spans 16 residues. Germline CDR1 and CDR2: PRHDT and FYEKMQ (reference sequence). With V trimmed by 4 bases and J by 3 bases, 9 bases remained unmatched.

This clonotype was observed many times. The rearrangement links TRBV7-2 to TRBJ2-7; 11 bases are a match to TRBD2. CDR1 and CDR2 from the germline V gene are SGHTA and FQGNSA. V trimming: 5 bases; J trimming: 0 bases; junction bases outside the gene matches: 3. CDR3 length: 15 residues. As DNA, the CDR3 is TGTGCCAGCAGCGAAACTAGCGGGAGCTCCTACGAGCAGTACTTC. Translation: CASSETSGSSYEQYF. Filled out from reference TRBV7-2 and TRBJ2-7, the complete variable domain reads GAGVSQSPSNKVTEKGKDVELRCDPISGHTALYWYRQSLGQGLEFLIYFQGNSAPDKSGLPSDRFSAERTGGSVSTLTIQRTQQEDSAVYLCASSETSGSSYEQYFGPGTRLTVT.

This clonotype was detected only a few times. This rearrangement joins TRBV10-3 to TRBJ2-3; 8 positions agree with TRBD2. CDR1 and CDR2 from the germline V gene are ENHRY and SYGVKD. V trimming: 6 bases; J trimming: 0 bases; junction bases outside the gene matches: 2. This CDR3 region has 14 residues. CDR3 loop: CAIRTSGSTDTQYF. In nucleotides, the CDR3 is TGTGCCATCAGAACTAGCGGTAGCACAGATACGCAGTATTTT.